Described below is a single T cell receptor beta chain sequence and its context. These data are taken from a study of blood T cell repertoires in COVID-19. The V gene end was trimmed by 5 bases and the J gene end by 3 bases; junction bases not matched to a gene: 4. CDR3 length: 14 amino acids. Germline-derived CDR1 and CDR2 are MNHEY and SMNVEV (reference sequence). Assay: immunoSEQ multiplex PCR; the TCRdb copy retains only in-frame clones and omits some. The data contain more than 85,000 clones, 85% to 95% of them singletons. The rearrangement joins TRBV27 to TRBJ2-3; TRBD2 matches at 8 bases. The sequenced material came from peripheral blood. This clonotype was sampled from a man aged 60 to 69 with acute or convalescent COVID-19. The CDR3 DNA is TGTGCCAGCAGTGAGCGGGAGTCAACAGATACGCAGTATTTT. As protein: CASSERESTDTQYF.